The T cell receptor (beta chain) described here comes from a study of beta chain features in type 1 diabetes (dated by TCRdb to the late 2010s). Study-level background: Mean age, gender distribution, total cell number and subset yield did not differ between patients and healthy donors. Across all samples, 90 million to 130 million sorted cells were examined, and cell number per subset correlated strongly with RNA yield. Naive and central memory subsets were obtained from all 30 or so donors, but regulatory and stem cell-like memory subsets were isolated from only 8 patients and about 8 healthy donors. The study compared the TCRB repertoires of sorted circulating CD4+ T cell subsets in recently diagnosed type 1 diabetes patients with those in matched healthy donors.

V and J are trimmed by 3 bases and 1 base, and the gene matches miss 5 bases of the junction. CDR1 SGHTA and CDR2 FQGNSA were looked up in the germline V gene. The CDR3 starts with the cysteine, ends with the phenylalanine, and has 15 residues. Only CDR3 DNA is held: 45 bases, read in frame from base 1. All of the isolated RNA was reverse transcribed with the High Capacity cDNA Reverse Transcription Kit, so expressed TCRB transcripts were sequenced. Naive, central memory and regulatory T cell samples underwent deep immunoSEQ sequencing, averaging roughly 3.3 million total reads per sample. Sorted cells were lysed in RLT buffer and RNA was extracted with DNase-treated RNeasy Micro or Mini kits, depending on cell number. To prevent cross-contamination, each cell subset was processed individually, whereas patient and healthy donor samples were processed jointly. The immunoSEQ multiplex PCR was used to amplify TCRB sequences from cDNA, generating 87-bp fragments that spanned the CDR3 region. The amplicons were sequenced using the Illumina HiSeq platform. The paper's data handling went like this. Synthetic template baselines were used to correct PCR bias computationally, reads within Hamming distance 2 were collapsed, and singletons that could not be merged were discarded. By aligning reads against IMGT, V, D and J genes, CDR3 length, and insertions or deletions at six rearrangement sites were assigned. Clonotype counts were normalized to sorted cell number within each subset before computing true diversity and Gini coefficients with the tcR R package. The overlap coefficient, calculated on TCRB nucleotide sequences, was used to quantify repertoire sharing. TCRdb's version of the immuneACCESS table is confined to in-frame rearrangements and falls short of the full clone set. An unresolved V gene accounts for under half of the shortfall where checked; the remainder is of unknown origin. Clone size and V and J calls were adopted from that table, with D and trimming inferred from the DNA. Present in this sample are 40,000 or so clones, over 50% of which were seen just once. The ten biggest clones cover roughly 2.1% of the sample.

This clone was counted between two and nine times. The target of this receptor is not known. Base qualities are not recorded, but no much larger clone differs from it by a single base. Each donor gave one peripheral blood draw, roughly 0.11 L on average, collected into heparinised tubes. Using a panel that included CD45RO, CCR7, CD25, CD127, CD95 and CD27, naive, central memory, regulatory and stem cell-like memory CD4+ T cells were sorted on a BD FACSAria II. All sorted populations exceeded 95% purity. PBMCs were separated immediately by Lymphoprep density gradient centrifugation and were stained directly, without being cultured. So that batch effects would be minimized, each experiment stained and sorted samples in pairs, pairing one healthy donor with one patient. The paper as a whole reports these results and caveats: Because the HLA sub-analyses included only small numbers of individuals, any influence of HLA type on TCRB rearrangement was left unresolved. Type 1 diabetes patients showed a moderate but significant shortening of TCRB CDR3 length in all four CD4+ subsets. Because cDNA rather than genomic DNA was sequenced, highly expressing activated cells could have been over-represented, although no difference in activation and CD3 levels was found between groups. Fewer insertions and more nucleotide deletions at VDJ recombination sites were observed in patients with type 1 diabetes, implying thymic rearrangement abnormalities. Shorter templates might have been favored by PCR, but patient and control samples were amplified and corrected together, so both groups would have been affected equally by any skew. Naive, central memory and regulatory TCRB repertoires appeared to be more alike among patients than among healthy donors.

Here the chain combines TRBV7-2 and TRBJ2-7; 8 middle bases align to TRBD1. Sample: Tregs from blood. The cell subset or site label corresponds to: regulatory CD4+ T cells. The TCR originated in a woman aged 18-35 years in good health. The nucleotide sequence is given as TGTGCCAGCAGCTTCGACAGGGGCATTTCCTACGAGCAGTACTTC. This sequence encodes CASSFDRGISYEQYF.